The 9 T cell receptor beta chains reported below all come from one sample, sequenced in a study of shared clonotypes between healthy human individuals. Produced via immunoSEQ multiplex PCR; TCRdb's table is partial and in-frame only. The sample lists around 700,000 clones, about 80% occurring once. Sequencing was done on a sample of memory CD4+ T cells sorted from blood. Specified subset: CD45RA-negative fraction. These receptors came from a woman aged 25-40 years in good health.

The chain combines TRBV5-8 with TRBJ1-1; the D gene is possibly TRBD1 (5 bases). The CDR3 extends over 13 amino acids. Germline-derived CDR1 and CDR2 are SGHTS and YDEGEE. V lost 3 bases and J lost 11, with 17 bases in between. The CDR3 nucleotides read TGTGCCAGCAGCTCAGACAGTTTCGTGCTGGCTTTCTTT. This sequence encodes CASSSDSFVLAFF.

J is TRBJ2-7 and V is TRBV28; D is unresolved. Germline CDR1 MDHEN, CDR2 SYDVKM. The CDR3 length is 13 residues. V gave up 5 bases and J gave up 9 bases, with 17 bases separating them. The CDR3 here is CASSPAVLSGQYF. The CDR3 DNA sequence: TGTGCCAGCAGTCCCGCGGTACTTTCCGGGCAGTACTTC.

The chain couples TRBV5-1 to TRBJ2-3; TRBD2 matches at 16 bases. Per germline, CDR1 SGHRS and CDR2 YFSETQ. The trim removed 4 bases at V and 6 bases at J, leaving 2 bases unmatched. This CDR3 spans 15 amino acids. CDR3 coding DNA: TGCGCCAGCAGCAAGGGACTAGCGGGAGGGGATACGCAGTATTTT. It is translated as CASSKGLAGGDTQYF.

V is TRBV18 and J is TRBJ1-1; D not resolved. Trimming left V 2 bases short and J 1 base short, with 11 bases between. The CDR3 runs to 15 residues. The germline gives CDR1 KGHSH, CDR2 LQKENI. This CDR3 is CASSPALGENTEAFF. The CDR3 bases are TGTGCCAGCTCACCAGCGCTTGGGGAGAACACTGAAGCTTTCTTT.

This sequence joins TRBV30 and TRBJ2-2; a weak D match, TRBD2 (7 bases). With 2 bases removed from V and 6 bases from J, the gap between germline ends came to 10 bases. The CDR3 extends over 13 amino acids. Germline V lookup: CDR1 GTSNPN, CDR2 SVGIG (reference sequence). CDR3 nucleotide sequence: TGTGCCTGGAGTTTGGGGGGGCCCGGGGAGCTGTTTTTT. Residues: CAWSLGGPGELFF.

The CDR3 protein is CASRAGLAAYNEQFF. CDR3 in DNA: TGCGCCAGCCGCGCGGGACTAGCGGCCTACAATGAGCAGTTCTTC. This rearrangement joins TRBV5-1 to TRBJ2-1; 11 positions match TRBD2. The CDR3 runs 15 residues. Germline V CDR1 and CDR2: SGHRS, YFSETQ. The junction had 5 bases not matched to a gene; V was cut back by 7 bases and J by 2 bases. The full variable domain, rest sourced from reference TRBV5-1 and TRBJ2-1, is KAGVTQTPRYLIKTRGQQVTLSCSPISGHRSVSWYQQTPGQGLQFLFEYFSETQRNKGNFPGRFSGRQFSNSRSEMNVSTLELGDSALYLCASRAGLAAYNEQFFGPGTRLTVL.

The chain has TRBV11-2 and TRBJ2-1; D may be TRBD1 (5 bases). Germline values: CDR1 SGHAT, CDR2 FQNNGV. The CDR3 extends over 13 amino acids. The V gene lost 5 bases and the J gene lost 7 bases, with 12 bases spanning the gap. In DNA form, the CDR3 reads TGTGCCAGCAGCCCCCAAGGGGCAAATGAGCAGTTCTTC. Translated, it gives CASSPQGANEQFF.

The V gene is TRBV5-1, the J gene TRBJ1-1; perhaps TRBD1 as D (6 bases). V shed 3 bases and J shed 8 bases, with 14 bases lying between them. Germline loops: CDR1 SGHRS, CDR2 YFSETQ. CDR3 length: 13 residues. CDR3 residues: CASSSNREWEAFF. In DNA, the CDR3 is TGCGCCAGCAGCTCGAACAGGGAATGGGAAGCTTTCTTT.

The chain uses TRBV6-1 and TRBJ2-7; 8 nucleotides agree with TRBD2. This CDR3 is 15 amino acids long. Germline-derived CDR1 and CDR2 are MNHNS and SASEGT. The V and J ends lost 2 bases and 2 bases, in that order; junction bases with no gene match: 5. CDR3 loop: CASSERKRETYEQYF. The CDR3 DNA follows: TGTGCCAGCAGTGAACGCAAGCGGGAGACCTACGAGCAGTACTTC.